Following are 31 T cell receptor beta chains from one sample sequenced in a study of tumor and adjacent non-tumor tissue in lung cancer. Three rounds of nested PCR, following a modified ARM-PCR protocol, produced the TCRbeta library. In TCRdb, the multiplex PCR reads were re-called with MiXCR into one record per CDR3 protein. The table has approximately 120,000 distinct CDR3 sequences, about 65% seen once. This sample's RNA came from whole unsorted tissue. This non-tumor lung sample came from over 3 cm beyond the tumor edge. The material sequenced was distant non-tumor lung tissue. These receptors were obtained from a man between 60 and 70 years old with non-small cell lung cancer.

The chain is built from TRBV20-1 and TRBJ2-1, with D perhaps matching TRBD2 (6 bases). Trimming removed 3 bases at V and 16 bases at J, with 22 bases between. The germline V gene has CDR1 DFQATT and CDR2 SNEGSKA (reference sequence). CDR3 length equals 13 residues. The CDR3 nucleotides read TGCAGTGCTAGGGCAGGTAGCGGAGGTGAACATTTCTTC. It yields the protein CSARAGSGGEHFF.

On this clonotype: At one boundary the junction diverges from the germline segment, which might be a read error. The chain is built from TRBV24-1 and TRBJ2-1, with D possibly matching TRBD1 (6 bases). The CDR3 spans 12 residues. Germline V lookup: CDR1 KGHDR, CDR2 SFDVKD. Here the CDR3 reads CATSGQVNDQFF. The DNA for the CDR3 is TGTGCCACCAGTGGACAGGTTAATGATCAGTTCTTC.

Turning to this clonotype: At one of its ends the junction is not consistent with the germline gene, which may arise from a read error. V is TRBV11-3 and J is TRBJ2-3, with a possible D match to TRBD2 (5 bases). This CDR3 region has 14 residues. Germline V gene data show CDR1 as SGHNT and CDR2 as YENEEA. CDR3 region: CASSLRPAAHKQYF. The CDR3 DNA sequence: TGTGCCAGTAGCTTACGGCCAGCGGCCCATAAGCAGTATTTT.

Remarks on this clonotype: The junction and the germline gene differ at one end; a read error may be behind it. The rearrangement joins TRBV29-1 to TRBJ2-1, with D uncertain. Germline CDR1 is SQVTM and CDR2 is ANQGSEA. The CDR3 runs 15 residues. The CDR3 loop is CSAEGKYSSYNGQFF. The CDR3 nucleotides read TGCAGCGCTGAAGGTAAATACAGCTCCTACAATGGGCAGTTCTTC.

This clonotype was seen many times. This rearrangement joins TRBV6-1 to TRBJ2-3; D tentatively reads TRBD1 or TRBD2 (6 bases each). The germline V and J ends were trimmed by 11 bases and 2 bases, with 8 bases remaining between them. CDR1 and CDR2 (germline): MNHNS, SASEGT. The CDR3 has 11 residues. CDR3 region: CAGGPTDTQYF. CDR3 in DNA: TGTGCCGGGGGGCCCACAGATACGCAGTATTTT.

At least ten counts were recorded for this clonotype. This may be a read error: a much more frequent sequence differs by one nucleotide. This chain links TRBV4-1 with TRBJ2-1; D gene unclear. Germline V gene data show CDR1 as MGHRA and CDR2 as YSYEKL. This CDR3 has 18 residues. DNA of the CDR3: TGCACCAGCAGCCAAGCCGCATCCATTTCCGTATCCTACAATGAGCAGTTCTTC. Residues: CTSSQAASISVSYNEQFF.

About this clonotype: A much larger clone differs by one base, so this may be a read error. The gene calls are TRBV5-6 and TRBJ2-5, with D perhaps given as TRBD1 or TRBD2 (6 bases each). CDR1 SGHDT and CDR2 YYEEEE come from the germline V gene. This CDR3 comprises 16 residues. Here the CDR3 DNA reads TGTGCCAGCAGGCGGGCCCTAGGGGGGTCTTTTGAGACCCACTACTTC. This translates into CASRRALGGSFETHYF.

About this clonotype itself: One end of the junction does not line up with germline, which may come from a read error. The chain uses TRBV7-8 and TRBJ2-1, with 11 bases lining up with TRBD2. The germline V gene has CDR1 SGHVS and CDR2 FQNEAQ. The CDR3 is 13 residues long. The CDR3 sequence is CASSAGLADSGFF. The CDR3 coding sequence is TGTGCAAGCAGCGCGGGACTAGCGGACTCTGGGTTCTTC.

A remark on this clonotype: A much bigger clone sits one base away, suggesting this may be a read error. This chain connects TRBV20-1 to TRBJ2-3; 8 bases are shared with TRBD2. CDR3 length: 15 residues. CDR1 and CDR2 from the germline V gene are DFQATT and SNEGSKA (reference sequence). The CDR3 DNA sequence: TGCAATGCGACGGATCGGGAGGGGGGTATAGATACGCAGTATTTT. Amino acids: CNATDREGGIDTQYF.

As for this clonotype: At one end the junction does not follow the germline gene, possibly because of a read error. The chain couples TRBV29-1 to TRBJ1-3; D ambiguous. The CDR3 totals 16 residues. CDR1 SQVTM and CDR2 ANQGSEA come from the germline V gene. CDR3 loop: CSVRTSTAGLMYTIYF. CDR3 sequence (DNA): TGTAGCGTTCGCACTAGCACGGCGGGTCTGATGTACACCATATATTTT.

This clonotype was recorded many times. This chain links TRBV7-9 with TRBJ2-4, with 16 bases lining up with TRBD2. Losses at the gene ends were 4 bases for V and 0 bases for J; bases not matched to a gene: 6. CDR3 length: 19 amino acids. Germline-derived CDR1 and CDR2 are SEHNR and FQNEAQ (reference sequence). The CDR3 reads CASSSGTSGGALAKNIQYF. As DNA, the CDR3 is TGTGCCAGCAGCTCCGGGACTAGCGGGGGGGCACTAGCCAAAAACATTCAGTACTTC.

J is TRBJ2-1 and V is TRBV4-3, with TRBD2 identical over 9 bases. V lost 1 base and J lost 3; bases outside the gene matches: 7. Germline V gives CDR1 LGHNA, CDR2 YSLEER. This CDR3 comprises 17 residues. The CDR3 DNA reads as TGCGCCAGCAGCCAAGGCGTCCAGCGGGAGGACTACAATGAGCAGTTCTTC. It specifies CASSQGVQREDYNEQFF.

V is TRBV29-1 and J is TRBJ2-7; TRBD1 matches 7 bases. V trimming: 4 bases; J trimming: 13 bases; junction bases outside the gene matches: 22. The CDR3 contains 15 residues. Germline V CDR1 and CDR2: SQVTM, ANQGSEA. In nucleotides, the CDR3 is TGCAGCGTTGTTTCACAGGGGCTAATAGCCTACGAGTATTACTTC. Translated: CSVVSQGLIAYEYYF.

This clonotype occurred once. No conserved phenylalanine or tryptophan is present at the end of the CDR3, so a read error is the likely explanation. The chain couples TRBV20-1 to TRBJ2-4, with 9 bases identical to TRBD2. From germline, CDR1 is DFQATT and CDR2 SNEGSKA (reference sequence). The CDR3 contains 13 residues. Trimming removed 4 bases from V and 5 bases from J; junction bases left unmatched: 3. The CDR3 reads CSAKTSGENIQYS. In nucleotides, the CDR3 is TGCAGTGCTAAGACTAGCGGTGAAAACATTCAGTACTCC.

Turning to this clonotype: A read error may explain this, as a much larger clone is one base away. The V gene is TRBV6-2 or TRBV6-3, the J gene TRBJ2-1; D call uncertain. The CDR3 is 18 amino acids. CDR1 and CDR2 (germline): MNHEY, SVGEGT. V was pared by 7 bases and J by 3 bases, with 25 bases between. The CDR3 sequence is CASTFRPIAMLNYNEQFF. Here the CDR3 DNA reads TGTGCCAGCACCTTTAGACCGATCGCCATGTTAAACTACAATGAGCAGTTCTTC.

This clonotype has at least ten counts. The CDR3 spells CAWSVSLGTQYF. The CDR3 nucleotides read TGTGCCTGGAGTGTAAGTCTAGGGACCCAGTACTTC. The chain combines TRBV30 with TRBJ2-5; D is unresolved. Germline CDR1 GTSNPN, CDR2 SVGIG (reference sequence). Deletions cut 0 bases from V and 7 bases from J, with 9 bases between. The CDR3 extends over 12 amino acids.

Concerning this clonotype: This may stem from a read error, because a much larger clone lies one nucleotide away. The rearrangement links TRBV5-6 to TRBJ1-3, with a weak D call TRBD1 (5 bases). Germline V CDR1 and CDR2: SGHDT, YYEEEE. This CDR3 has 17 amino acids. CDR3 loop: CASSHSGRTSLGKTIYF. The CDR3 nucleotides read TGTGCCAGCAGCCACTCGGGACGGACGTCTTTAGGAAAAACCATATATTTT.

The chain employs TRBV6-6 and TRBJ2-1, with 8 bases identical to TRBD2. There are 16 residues in the CDR3. After removal of 10 bases from V and 5 bases from J, the junction contained 16 bases not matched to a gene. Germline CDR1 MNHNY, CDR2 SVGAGI (reference sequence). The CDR3 is CANSSASGRFHNEQFF. The CDR3, as DNA: TGTGCCAACAGCTCCGCCAGCGGGAGATTCCACAATGAGCAGTTCTTC.

As for this clonotype: A single base separates this from a much larger clone, so it may be a read error. V and J are TRBV29-1 and TRBJ1-2, with D perhaps matching TRBD1 (5 bases). This CDR3 has 12 residues. Germline loops: CDR1 SQVTM, CDR2 ANQGSEA. Trimming cost V 5 bases and J 5 bases, with 12 bases left between them. Here the CDR3 reads CSVRERGYGYTF. For the CDR3, the DNA is TGCAGCGTTAGGGAGAGGGGATATGGCTACACCTTC.

This chain connects TRBV12-3 or TRBV12-4 to TRBJ1-5; D remains unclear. This CDR3 contains 13 residues. The CDR3 sequence is CVSSLKEDQPQHF. As DNA, the CDR3 is TGTGTAAGCTCGCTGAAAGAAGATCAGCCCCAGCATTTT.

Note on this clonotype: A much larger clone differs from this one at a single base, so this may be a read error. The V and J genes are TRBV6-5 and TRBJ1-1; 11 nucleotides line up with TRBD1. Trimming at V came to 4 bases and at J to 6 bases, leaving 4 bases not matched to a gene. Germline V gene data show CDR1 as MNHEY and CDR2 as SVGAGI. The CDR3 has 14 amino acids. DNA for the CDR3: TGTGCCAGCAGTTCCAGGACAGGGGGCTCTGAAGCTTTCTTT. It codes for CASSSRTGGSEAFF.

A note on this clonotype: A much larger clone differs from this one at a single base, so this may be a read error. The CDR3 protein is CASSLSGVQYF. The CDR3 region has the DNA TGTGCCAGCAGCCTGAGCGGAGTCCAGTACTTC. The rearrangement links TRBV14 to TRBJ2-5; D is possibly TRBD2 (5 bases). The CDR3 totals 11 residues. Between the trimmed V and J ends, which lost 4 bases and 10 bases, there was a span of 10 bases. CDR1 is SGHDN, CDR2 FVKESK, per germline.

As to this clonotype: This is likely a read error, given that the CDR3 carries no conserved phenylalanine or tryptophan at its end. The V call is TRBV24-1, the J call TRBJ2-1; tentatively, D is TRBD2 (7 bases). The CDR3 spans 17 residues. CDR1 and CDR2 from the germline V gene are KGHDR and SFDVKD. Trimming left V 3 bases short and J 2 bases short, with 16 bases between. CDR3 nucleotides: TGTGCCACCAGTGATCCCTCGGGGGGCTTTACCTACAATGAGCAGTTCATC. Its protein product is CATSDPSGGFTYNEQFI.

To note about this clonotype: The CDR3 carries no conserved terminal phenylalanine or tryptophan, so it likely arises from a read error. The J gene is TRBJ2-1, the V gene TRBV11-2; 8 bases are shared with TRBD1. The CDR3 runs to 14 residues. Germline V gene lookup returns CDR1 SGHAT and CDR2 FQNNGV. The CDR3: CASSLGDRGDEQFI. The CDR3 DNA reads as TGTGCTAGCAGCTTAGGTGACAGGGGTGATGAGCAGTTCATC.

This clonotype was detected once. The chain uses TRBV11-2 and TRBJ2-3; D is undetermined. Germline V gene sequence: CDR1 SGHAT, CDR2 FQNNGV. CDR3 length: 15 residues. V was pared by 7 bases and J by 3 bases, with 17 bases between. The CDR3 protein is CASTHIGVRTDTQYF. The CDR3, as DNA: TGTGCCAGCACCCACATTGGGGTTAGGACAGATACGCAGTATTTT. Full variable domain (missing parts from reference TRBV11-2 and TRBJ2-3): EAGVAQSPRYKIIEKRQSVAFWCNPISGHATLYWYQQILGQGPKLLIQFQNNGVVDDSQLPKDRFSAERLKGVDSTLKIQPAKLEDSAVYLCASTHIGVRTDTQYFGPGTRLTVL.

Concerning this clonotype: This could be a read error, since a much larger clone is one nucleotide away. The V call is TRBV4-3, the J call TRBJ2-1; TRBD2 is a possible D gene (5 bases). The CDR3 sequence is 17 residues long. V was shortened by 0 bases and J by 7 bases, with 19 bases between the two germline ends. Germline V CDR1 and CDR2: LGHNA, YSLEER. CDR3 region: CASSQDWARGYSNEQFF. The CDR3 DNA reads TGCGCCAGCAGCCAAGATTGGGCGAGAGGGTATTCTAATGAGCAGTTCTTC.

As regards this clonotype: An end of the junction does not agree with germline; a read error may underlie this. This chain joins TRBV11-3 and TRBJ2-2; D possibly corresponds to TRBD2 (5 bases). This CDR3 is built from 14 residues. Per germline, CDR1 SGHNT and CDR2 YENEEA. For the CDR3, the DNA is TGTACCAGCTGCCCCGAGGAGCTCACCGGGAAGCTGTTTTTT. Its translation is CTSCPEELTGKLFF. Filled out from reference TRBV11-3 and TRBJ2-2, the complete variable domain reads EAGVVQSPRYKIIEKKQPVAFWCNPISGHNTLYWYLQNLGQGPELLIRYENEEAVDDSQLPKDRFSAERLKGVDSTLKIQPAELGDSAVYLCTSCPEELTGKLFFGEGSRLTVL.

Regarding this clonotype: A read error may explain this, as a much larger clone is one base away. This CDR3 fails to terminate in the conserved phenylalanine or tryptophan, so it likely reflects a read error. The V call is TRBV29-1, the J call TRBJ1-1; no clear D. The germline gives CDR1 SQVTM, CDR2 ANQGSEA. CDR3 size: 14 residues. The CDR3: CSVEGRNPNSEAFL. For the CDR3, the DNA is TGCAGCGTTGAAGGACGGAACCCGAACAGTGAAGCTTTCCTT.

The chain joins TRBV11-2 to TRBJ2-7, with D tentatively TRBD1 (5 bases). Germline loops: CDR1 SGHAT, CDR2 FQNNGV. The CDR3 length is 14 residues. V was cut by 4 bases and J by 3 bases, with 13 bases left in between. The CDR3 DNA sequence: TGTGCCAGCAGCTCTCGACAGAGAAGCTACGAGCAGTACTTC. This sequence encodes CASSSRQRSYEQYF.

A word on this clonotype: This could be a read error, since a much larger clone is one nucleotide away. The CDR3 coding sequence is TGTGTCAGCAGCTCGGACAGAGAAGAAAAACTGTTTTTT. Translating it yields CVSSSDREEKLFF. The chain combines TRBV5-6 with TRBJ1-4, with a weak D call TRBD1 (6 bases). Germline CDR1 and CDR2: SGHDT and YYEEEE. The length of the CDR3 is 13 residues. Looking up the rest from reference TRBV5-6 and TRBJ1-4 gives the full variable domain: DAGVTQSPTHLIKTRGQQVTLRCSPKSGHDTVSWYQQALGQGPQFIFQYYEEEERQRGNFPDRFSGHQFPNYSSELNVNALLLGDSALYLCVSSSDREEKLFFGSGTQLSVL.

The rearrangement uses TRBV11-2 and TRBJ1-1, with D uncertain. Deletions cut 6 bases from V and 5 bases from J, with 13 bases between. The CDR3 is made up of 13 amino acids. Germline V gene lookup returns CDR1 SGHAT and CDR2 FQNNGV. DNA for the CDR3: TGTGCCAGCAGAGCTCAAGAGTTGACTGAAGCTTTCTTT. It yields the protein CASRAQELTEAFF.